These 28 T cell receptor beta chains came from one sample sequenced in a study of read filtering for tumor transcriptome and immune sequencing. This library used about 360 ng RNA and molecular barcoded adaptors spanning alpha/delta and beta/gamma chains. MiXCR was run by TCRdb on the reads, yielding one entry per CDR3 protein. The sample lists 30,000 to 50,000 distinct CDR3 sequences, about 12% seen once, with about 35% in the top ten. The specimen was a population of CD138-negative cells sorted from bone marrow. These receptors originate from a donor at least 40 years old with multiple myeloma.

This clonotype was seen at least ten times. The V gene is TRBV12-5, the J gene TRBJ1-1; D remains unclear. V lost 3 bases to trimming and J lost 4 bases, with 6 bases between them. The germline CDR1 and CDR2 sequences are LGHNT and FRNRAP. The CDR3 covers 12 residues. CDR3 sequence reads: CASGLFGTEAFF. The CDR3 DNA is TGTGCTAGTGGTTTATTCGGCACTGAAGCTTTCTTT.

This clonotype was picked up many times. The rearrangement joins TRBV12-3 or TRBV12-4 to TRBJ2-7; either TRBD1 or TRBD2 may supply D (6 bases each). The V end was cut by 4 bases, the J end by 0 bases, with 19 bases between. This CDR3 comprises 17 residues. The CDR3 protein is CASSWGAVGPHSYEQYF. CDR3 sequence (DNA): TGTGCCAGCAGTTGGGGGGCAGTCGGACCCCACTCCTACGAGCAGTACTTC.

This rearrangement joins TRBV6-6 to TRBJ2-2, with 7 bases fitting TRBD1. The germline V gene has CDR1 MNHNY and CDR2 SVGAGI (reference sequence). This CDR3 is built from 14 residues. V shed 8 bases and J 4 bases; nucleotides not matched to a gene: 7. The chain's CDR3 is CASRPPGGTGELFF. The CDR3 DNA is TGTGCCAGCCGACCCCCAGGGGGCACCGGGGAGCTGTTTTTT.

This clonotype was detected only a few times. A clone one base away is much larger, so this may be a read error. The CDR3 DNA sequence: TGCAGTGCTAGAGATCCAGAGCGGGGGGATAGAGAGACCCAGTACTTC. Protein: CSARDPERGDRETQYF. This sequence joins TRBV20-1 and TRBJ2-5; 9 bases fit TRBD2. This CDR3 has 16 residues. With 0 bases clipped from V and 4 bases from J, the junction kept 9 bases outside the gene matches. Germline CDR1 is DFQATT and CDR2 is SNEGSKA (reference sequence).

This clonotype was detected many times. The chain employs TRBV11-2 and TRBJ2-5, with D possibly matching TRBD2 (7 bases). Trimming shortened V by 0 bases and J by 7 bases, and 15 bases separated the two germline ends. The CDR3 runs to 15 residues. Germline CDR1 reads SGHAT; CDR2 reads FQNNGV. CDR3 in DNA: TGTGCCAGCAGCTTAGACGCCGCGGGGGCCAGGACCCAGTACTTC. Protein: CASSLDAAGARTQYF.

This clonotype was seen repeatedly, ten times or more. The chain is built from TRBV7-3 and TRBJ2-3; 7 bases match TRBD2. This CDR3 region has 14 residues. The germline gives CDR1 SGHTA, CDR2 FQGTGA. V shed 4 bases and J 3 bases; nucleotides not matched to a gene: 4. The CDR3 DNA reads as TGTGCCAGCAGCTCCGGGGAGGGGACAGATACGCAGTATTTT. Translation: CASSSGEGTDTQYF.

This clonotype was recorded at least ten times. The V gene is TRBV11-2, the J gene TRBJ2-3; D is tentatively TRBD1 or TRBD2 (5 bases each). This CDR3 is 14 amino acids long. Looked up from germline, CDR1 is SGHAT and CDR2 is FQNNGV. The germline V and J ends were trimmed by 1 base and 3 bases, with 8 bases remaining between them. The CDR3: CASSLAGATDTQYF. CDR3 coding DNA: TGTGCCAGCAGCTTAGCCGGGGCTACAGATACGCAGTATTTT.

This clonotype was recorded at least ten times. V usage is TRBV25-1 and J usage is TRBJ1-2; D uncertain. The CDR3 contains 15 residues. Germline lookup yields CDR1 MGHDK and CDR2 SYGVNS. V lost 1 base to trimming and J lost 9 bases, with 18 bases between them. The CDR3 region is CASSEWLDRPECYTF. For the CDR3, the DNA is TGTGCCAGCAGTGAATGGTTGGACCGCCCGGAGTGCTACACCTTC.

With regard to this clonotype: A much larger clonotype is one base distant, so this may be a read error. The chain combines TRBV9 with TRBJ2-3; tentative D call: TRBD1 (7 bases). Germline CDR1 is SGDLS and CDR2 is YYNGEE. This CDR3 has 15 residues. The ends were cut back, 5 bases at V and 2 bases at J, with 15 bases in the middle. The CDR3 region is CASRRGTAATDTQYF. In DNA, the CDR3 is TGTGCCAGCAGACGGGGGACAGCGGCCACAGATACGCAGTATTTT.

This clonotype was observed many times. The chain couples TRBV11-3 to TRBJ2-2; D unclear. Germline lookup yields CDR1 SGHNT and CDR2 YENEEA. This CDR3 has 15 amino acids. The germline V and J ends were trimmed by 5 bases and 0 bases, with 10 bases remaining between them. The CDR3 reads CASSPSEANTGELFF. The CDR3 DNA follows: TGTGCCAGCAGCCCCTCCGAAGCGAACACCGGGGAGCTGTTTTTT. The full variable domain, rest sourced from reference TRBV11-3 and TRBJ2-2, is EAGVVQSPRYKIIEKKQPVAFWCNPISGHNTLYWYLQNLGQGPELLIRYENEEAVDDSQLPKDRFSAERLKGVDSTLKIQPAELGDSAVYLCASSPSEANTGELFFGEGSRLTVL.

The chain recombines TRBV2 with TRBJ2-5, with D maybe TRBD1 (6 bases). The CDR3 loop spans 12 amino acids. V lost 5 bases and J 3 bases, leaving 7 bases between the germline ends. Germline lookup yields CDR1 SNHLY and CDR2 FYNNEI. The CDR3 protein is CASSWTEETQYF. The CDR3 bases are TGTGCCAGCAGTTGGACAGAAGAGACCCAGTACTTC.

This clonotype was recorded many times. V usage is TRBV13 and J usage is TRBJ2-2; D remains ambiguous. From germline, CDR1 is PRHDT and CDR2 FYEKMQ (reference sequence). V shed 0 bases and J shed 1 base, with 3 bases lying between them. The CDR3 runs to 14 residues. The CDR3 region has the DNA TGTGCCAGCAGCTTAGGCGGGAACACCGGGGAGCTGTTTTTT. This gives the protein CASSLGGNTGELFF.

This clonotype was detected many times. CDR3: CASSYSYRDRGPNTEAFF. CDR3 DNA: TGTGCCAGCAGTTACTCGTACAGGGACAGGGGGCCGAACACTGAAGCTTTCTTT. The J gene is TRBJ1-1, the V gene TRBV6-5, with 12 bases matching TRBD1. Per germline, CDR1 MNHEY and CDR2 SVGAGI. The V and J ends lost 0 bases and 1 base, in that order; junction bases with no gene match: 6. The CDR3 covers 18 residues.

This clonotype was found a few times. Since the CDR3 does not end with the conserved phenylalanine or tryptophan, this likely comes from a read error. This chain connects TRBV30 to TRBJ2-3; D perhaps matches TRBD2 (6 bases). In germline, CDR1 is GTSNPN, CDR2 SVGIG (reference sequence). The CDR3 consists of 15 residues. The DNA for the CDR3 is TGTGCCCGGAGTCGGGGACTGGAGTACACAGATACGCAGTATTCT. Its protein product is CARSRGLEYTDTQYS.

This clonotype was seen repeatedly, ten times or more. This chain uses TRBV28 with TRBJ1-2; D is possibly TRBD1 (5 bases). The germline V gene encodes CDR1 MDHEN and CDR2 SYDVKM. The V gene lost 2 bases and the J gene lost 8 bases, with 9 bases spanning the gap. The CDR3 is 12 amino acids. The CDR3 coding sequence is TGTGCCAGCAGTTTACTAGGGGACGGCTACACCTTC. This translates into CASSLLGDGYTF.

This clonotype was found many times. J is TRBJ2-2 and V is TRBV2, with D possibly TRBD2 on 6 matching bases. Trimming pared 5 bases from V and 2 bases from J, leaving 12 bases between. This CDR3 region has 15 residues. Per germline, CDR1 SNHLY and CDR2 FYNNEI. CDR3 in amino acids: CASSLSGQNTGELFF. In DNA, the CDR3 is TGTGCCAGCAGTCTTAGCGGACAAAACACCGGGGAGCTGTTTTTT.

This clonotype was seen ten or more times. The chain combines TRBV12-3 or TRBV12-4 with TRBJ2-2, with TRBD2 matching over 11 bases. CDR3 length equals 16 residues. The junction had 11 bases not matched to a gene; V was cut back by 7 bases and J by 7 bases. The CDR3 DNA is TGTGCCAGCACCCAGAGTAGCGGGGGGGCCGTCGGGGAGCTGTTTTTT. This codes for CASTQSSGGAVGELFF.

In this sample, this clonotype turned up a few times. A much bigger clone sits one base away, suggesting this may be a read error. V gene TRBV12-3 or TRBV12-4 combines with J gene TRBJ1-1; unclear D gene. Trimming removed 5 bases from V and 3 bases from J, with 10 bases in between. This CDR3 comprises 13 residues. CDR3 amino acids: CASSQQLDTEAFF. Written as DNA, the CDR3 is TGTGCCAGCAGTCAACAGCTGGACACTGAAGCTTTCTTT.

The count of this clonotype is one. This may come from a read error, since a much larger clone is one base off. V and J are TRBV14 and TRBJ2-5, with 11 positions matching TRBD2. The length of the CDR3 is 16 residues. V lost 1 base, J lost 1 base, and 2 bases stayed unmatched. Germline CDR1 reads SGHDN; CDR2 reads FVKESK. CDR3 nucleotide sequence: TGTGCCAGCAGCCAAGGACTAGCGGGGACCCAAGAGACCCAGTACTTC. Translation gives CASSQGLAGTQETQYF.

The gene calls are TRBV7-2 and TRBJ2-7; D tentatively reads TRBD1 or TRBD2 (5 bases each). With 5 bases removed from V and 8 bases from J, the gap between germline ends came to 13 bases. The CDR3 extends over 12 amino acids. Germline values: CDR1 SGHTA, CDR2 FQGNSA. The CDR3 nucleotides are TGTGCCAGCAGCGCACCAGGGAGTCAGCAGTACTTC. It yields the protein CASSAPGSQQYF.

Comments on this clonotype: A much larger clone is a single base away; this may be a read error. DNA for the CDR3: TGTGCCAGCAGCTACCGAGAGACCCAGTACTTC. This gives the protein CASSYRETQYF. V gene TRBV7-9 combines with J gene TRBJ2-5; D not certain. CDR1 is SEHNR and CDR2 is FQNEAQ in the germline V gene (reference sequence). CDR3 size: 11 residues. Trimming shortened V by 4 bases and J by 4 bases, and 4 bases separated the two germline ends.

The rearrangement joins TRBV6-5 to TRBJ1-2; D uncertain. V lost 6 bases and J lost 6, with 17 bases in between. There are 14 residues in the CDR3. Germline assignment: CDR1 MNHEY and CDR2 SVGAGI. The CDR3 DNA sequence: TGTGCCAGCAGAAGGGCGGCTCCGGCCAATGGCTACACCTTC. Translation: CASRRAAPANGYTF.

This clonotype was counted ten times or more. The rearrangement uses TRBV3-1 and TRBJ2-1; the match to TRBD1 covers 7 bases. Germline CDR1 is LGHDT and CDR2 is YNNKEL (reference sequence). J lost 9 bases, V lost 3 bases, and 11 bases had no gene match. This CDR3 is 15 amino acids long. The DNA for the CDR3 is TGTGCCAGCAGCCACAAGGAACAGGGGTTGCGTGAGCAGTTCTTC. Translation gives CASSHKEQGLREQFF.

This clonotype has ten or more counts. The gene calls are TRBV24-1 and TRBJ2-1; TRBD1 agrees at 9 bases. Trimming at V came to 3 bases and at J to 7 bases, leaving 9 bases not matched to a gene. There are 16 residues in the CDR3. In germline, CDR1 is KGHDR, CDR2 SFDVKD. The CDR3 sequence: CATSDGQGKRRNEQFF. CDR3 DNA: TGTGCCACCAGTGATGGACAGGGGAAAAGGAGGAATGAGCAGTTCTTC.

This clonotype was counted ten times or more. A read error may account for a junction end that differs from germline. The gene calls are TRBV5-1 and TRBJ2-3; 10 bases are a match to TRBD2. The CDR3 spans 15 residues. Germline values: CDR1 SGHRS, CDR2 YFSETQ. CDR3 protein: CASRLSGGLSDTQYF. As DNA, the CDR3 is TGTGCCAGCAGACTTAGCGGGGGGCTTTCAGATACGCAGTATTTT.

This clonotype appeared many times. The chain joins TRBV2 to TRBJ1-2; a possible D gene is TRBD1 (5 bases). Trimming pared 6 bases from V and 2 bases from J, leaving 10 bases between. The CDR3 has 13 amino acids. Germline V gene sequence: CDR1 SNHLY, CDR2 FYNNEI. CDR3 residues: CASSRDGNYGYTF. CDR3 coding DNA: TGTGCCAGCAGCCGGGACGGCAACTATGGCTACACCTTC.

In this sample, this clonotype turned up a few times. The chain has TRBV21-1 and TRBJ2-5; the table names TRBD1, a call not compared with the DNA. TRBV21-1 is classified as a pseudogene. The CDR3 consists of 14 residues. The chain's CDR3 is CASSIRTGGETQYF. DNA for the CDR3: TGTGCCAGCAGCATACGGACAGGGGGAGAGACCCAGTACTTC.

In this sample, this clonotype turned up many times. This chain joins TRBV6-2 or TRBV6-3 and TRBJ2-2; tentative D call: TRBD2 (5 bases). Germline values: CDR1 MNHEY, CDR2 SVGEGT. The CDR3 is made up of 11 amino acids. Deletions cut 7 bases from V and 11 bases from J, with 11 bases between. CDR3 loop: CASTETGELFF. CDR3 DNA sequence: TGTGCCAGCACCGAGACGGGAGAGCTGTTTTTT.